This T cell receptor beta chain was observed in a study of early T cells in non-severe SARS-CoV-2 infection. Study-level information: The study sequenced bulk RNA from unsorted whole blood, with chains unpaired. Broader study findings: Sequences matched to VDJdb favored anti-spike CD8 responses, while private and CD4 specificities were missed.

With respect to this clonotype: What it recognizes is unknown. This may be a read error: a much more frequent sequence differs by one nucleotide.

The TCR library protocol was used to attach unique molecular identifiers. These identifiers were attached to individual cDNA molecules. TCRdb reanalysed the 5' RACE reads using MiXCR and keeps one entry per CDR3 protein. The table shows roughly 26,000 distinct CDR3 sequences, with approximately 4.1% occurring only once. Germline CDR1 and CDR2: SGHAT and FQNNGV. This CDR3 is 14 amino acids long. The clonotype was recovered from an adult who was a healthcare worker with PCR-confirmed SARS-CoV-2 infection or an uninfected control (not recorded which). The rearrangement uses TRBV11-2 and TRBJ2-1; D is uncertain. Material: whole blood. CDR3 amino acids: CTSSLNWGYNEQFF. DNA of the CDR3: TGTACCAGCAGCCTAAACTGGGGCTACAATGAGCAGTTCTTC.